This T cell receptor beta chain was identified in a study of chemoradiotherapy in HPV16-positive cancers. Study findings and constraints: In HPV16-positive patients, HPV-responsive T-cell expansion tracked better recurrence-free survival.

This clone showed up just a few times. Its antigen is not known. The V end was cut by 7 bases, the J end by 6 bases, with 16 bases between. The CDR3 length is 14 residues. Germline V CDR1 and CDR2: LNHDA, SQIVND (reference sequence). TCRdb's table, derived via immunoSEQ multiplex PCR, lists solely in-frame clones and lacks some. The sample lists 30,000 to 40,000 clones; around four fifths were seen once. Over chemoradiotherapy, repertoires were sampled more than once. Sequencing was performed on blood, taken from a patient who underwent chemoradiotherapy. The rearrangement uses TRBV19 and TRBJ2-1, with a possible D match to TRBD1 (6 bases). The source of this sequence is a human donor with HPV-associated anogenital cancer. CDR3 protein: CASKPHRDTNEQFF. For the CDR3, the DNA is TGTGCCAGTAAACCCCATAGGGACACCAATGAGCAGTTCTTC.